This T cell receptor beta chain was captured by sequencing in a study of blood T cells in healthy people across ages. Findings of the study overall: Both naive CD4+ cell counts and diversity were greater in long-lived donors than in aged donors.

A sample-barcoded 5' primer and a J-beta primer mix were used in a second PCR of roughly 6 to 12 cycles. Each cDNA molecule was tagged by a template-switch adaptor with 12 random nucleotides. TCRdb recomputed calls from the 5' RACE reads with MiXCR, one row per CDR3 protein. This sample has hundreds of thousands of distinct CDR3 sequences; around 21% occur once, and the top ten carry 3% to 4.5%. In regard to this clonotype: What it binds is unknown.

The sample was blood. The TCR sequence derives from a man between 65 and 79 years old in good health.

The CDR3 reads CASSLNWPGQGAYEQYF. DNA for the CDR3: TGTGCCAGCAGCTTAAATTGGCCGGGACAGGGGGCCTACGAGCAGTACTTC. The chain links TRBV7-2 to TRBJ2-7; 11 bases fit TRBD1. Losses at the gene ends were 2 bases for V and 2 bases for J; bases not matched to a gene: 8. Per germline, CDR1 SGHTA and CDR2 FQGNSA. The CDR3 extends over 17 amino acids.